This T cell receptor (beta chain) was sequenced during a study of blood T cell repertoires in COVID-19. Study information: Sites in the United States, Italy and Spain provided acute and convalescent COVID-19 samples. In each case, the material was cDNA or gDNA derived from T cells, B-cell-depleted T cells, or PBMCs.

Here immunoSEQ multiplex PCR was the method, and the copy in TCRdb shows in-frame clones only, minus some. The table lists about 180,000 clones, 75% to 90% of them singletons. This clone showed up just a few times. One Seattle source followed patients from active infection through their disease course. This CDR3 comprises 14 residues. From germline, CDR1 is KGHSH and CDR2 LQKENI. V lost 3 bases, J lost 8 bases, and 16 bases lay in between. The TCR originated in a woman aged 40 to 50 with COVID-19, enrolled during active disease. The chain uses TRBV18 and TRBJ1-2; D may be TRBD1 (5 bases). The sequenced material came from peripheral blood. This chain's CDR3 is CASSPSTGVQGYTF. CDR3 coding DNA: TGTGCCAGCTCACCGTCTACGGGGGTACAGGGCTACACCTTC.